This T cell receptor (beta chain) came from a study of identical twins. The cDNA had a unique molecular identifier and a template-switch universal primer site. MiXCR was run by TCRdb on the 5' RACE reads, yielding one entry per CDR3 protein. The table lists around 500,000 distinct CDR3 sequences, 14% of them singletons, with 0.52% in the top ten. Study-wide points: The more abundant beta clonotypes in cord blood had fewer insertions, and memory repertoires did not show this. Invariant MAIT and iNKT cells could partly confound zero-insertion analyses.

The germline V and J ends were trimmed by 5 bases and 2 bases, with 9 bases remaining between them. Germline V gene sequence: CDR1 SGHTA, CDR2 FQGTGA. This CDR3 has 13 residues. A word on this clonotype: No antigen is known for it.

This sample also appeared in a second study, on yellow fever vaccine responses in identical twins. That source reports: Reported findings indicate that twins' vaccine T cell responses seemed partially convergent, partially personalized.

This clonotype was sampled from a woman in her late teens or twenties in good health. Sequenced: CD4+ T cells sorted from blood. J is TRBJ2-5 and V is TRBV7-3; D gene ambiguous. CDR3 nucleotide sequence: TGTGCCAGCAGCCGTGTGGGGCAAGAGACCCAGTACTTC. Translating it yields CASSRVGQETQYF. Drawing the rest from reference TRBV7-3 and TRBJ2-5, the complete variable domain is GAGVSQTPSNKVTEKGKYVELRCDPISGHTALYWYRQSLGQGPEFLIYFQGTGAADDSGLPNDRFFAVRPEGSVSTLKIQRTERGDSAVYLCASSRVGQETQYFGPGTRLLVL.